This T cell receptor beta chain emerged from a study of vaccination and CD4 T cells after COVID-19. In the study overall: Ranging from 14 to 241, the interval between dose two and post-vaccine sampling had a median of about 76 days.

The Oncomine TCR Beta short-read assay sequenced DNA from cultured CD4+ T cells. From the PCR reads, TCRdb called clonotypes with MiXCR, one entry per CDR3 protein. The sample carries about 3,700 distinct CDR3 sequences, 20% to 25% recorded once. This clonotype was observed a few times. As yet, its antigen is unknown. Noted treatment: approximately nine-day PBMC culture with coronavirus spike peptide pools or control peptides (ViraFEST assay). From germline, CDR1 is SGHTS and CDR2 YDEGEE. This CDR3 comprises 14 residues. V shed 4 bases and J 3 bases; nucleotides not matched to a gene: 6. Sequenced sample: CD4+ T cells from blood, cultured in vitro. The receptor's source is a human donor who had recovered from COVID-19. The chain has TRBV5-8 and TRBJ2-5; TRBD2 aligns across 7 bases. The CDR3 DNA reads TGTGCCAGCAGCGCATTTACTAGCGAAGAGACCCAGTACTTC. Translated, it gives CASSAFTSEETQYF.